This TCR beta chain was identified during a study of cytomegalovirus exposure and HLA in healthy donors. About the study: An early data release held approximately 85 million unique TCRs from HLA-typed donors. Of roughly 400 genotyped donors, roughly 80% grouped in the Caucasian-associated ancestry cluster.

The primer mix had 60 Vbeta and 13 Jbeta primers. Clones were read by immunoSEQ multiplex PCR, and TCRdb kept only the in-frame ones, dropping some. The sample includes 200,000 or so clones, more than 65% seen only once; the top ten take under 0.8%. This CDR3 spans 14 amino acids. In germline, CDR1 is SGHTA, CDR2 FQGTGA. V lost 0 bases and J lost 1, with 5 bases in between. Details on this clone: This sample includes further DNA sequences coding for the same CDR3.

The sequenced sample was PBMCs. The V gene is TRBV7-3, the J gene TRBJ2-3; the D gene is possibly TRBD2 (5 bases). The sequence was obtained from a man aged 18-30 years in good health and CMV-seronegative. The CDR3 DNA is TGTGCCAGCAGCTTAACGGGAGGCACAGATACGCAGTATTTT. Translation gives CASSLTGGTDTQYF.